Sequencing of this T cell receptor (beta chain) was carried out in a study of blood T cells in healthy people across ages. Sample donors were healthy Caucasian individuals that came from Russia, aged roughly 6 to 95. For this clonotype: The antigen remains undetermined.

Notes on the study in general: Unknown CMV status may confound age-related changes in expanded clones. Conclusively comparing naive with antigen-experienced cells was impossible with unsorted PBMCs.

Next came a second PCR, run for 7 to 11 cycles, which used a sample-barcoded 5' primer along with a J-beta primer mix. TCRdb processed the 5' RACE reads anew with MiXCR; each CDR3 protein has one entry. Of hundreds of thousands of distinct CDR3 sequences listed, approximately 44% are singletons. Trimming left V 4 bases short and J 0 bases short, with 11 bases between. CDR1 and CDR2 from the germline V gene are LGHNA and YSLEER. There are 15 residues in the CDR3. The gene calls are TRBV4-3 and TRBJ2-3; D remains ambiguous. The TCR originated in a man aged 55 to 70 in good health. The sequenced sample consisted of blood. The CDR3: CASSLSVTSTDTQYF. The CDR3 DNA is TGCGCCAGCAGCCTGAGCGTAACTAGCACAGATACGCAGTATTTT.